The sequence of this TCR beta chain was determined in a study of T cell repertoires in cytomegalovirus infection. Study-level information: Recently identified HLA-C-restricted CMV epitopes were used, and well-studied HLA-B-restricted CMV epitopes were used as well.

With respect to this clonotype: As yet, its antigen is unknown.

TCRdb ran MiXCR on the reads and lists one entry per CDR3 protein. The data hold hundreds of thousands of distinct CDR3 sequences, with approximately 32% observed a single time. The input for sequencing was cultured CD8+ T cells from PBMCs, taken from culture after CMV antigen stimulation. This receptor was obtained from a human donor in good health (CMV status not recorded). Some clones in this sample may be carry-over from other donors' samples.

The CDR3 nucleotides are TGTGCCAGCAGTTTCCACAGGGGAGGTAGGCAAGAGACCCAGTACTTC. As protein: CASSFHRGGRQETQYF. The V gene is TRBV27, the J gene TRBJ2-5; weak D call: TRBD1 (7 bases). The germline gives CDR1 MNHEY, CDR2 SMNVEV (reference sequence). Trimming shortened V by 3 bases and J by 2 bases, and 16 bases separated the two germline ends. The CDR3 runs to 16 residues.